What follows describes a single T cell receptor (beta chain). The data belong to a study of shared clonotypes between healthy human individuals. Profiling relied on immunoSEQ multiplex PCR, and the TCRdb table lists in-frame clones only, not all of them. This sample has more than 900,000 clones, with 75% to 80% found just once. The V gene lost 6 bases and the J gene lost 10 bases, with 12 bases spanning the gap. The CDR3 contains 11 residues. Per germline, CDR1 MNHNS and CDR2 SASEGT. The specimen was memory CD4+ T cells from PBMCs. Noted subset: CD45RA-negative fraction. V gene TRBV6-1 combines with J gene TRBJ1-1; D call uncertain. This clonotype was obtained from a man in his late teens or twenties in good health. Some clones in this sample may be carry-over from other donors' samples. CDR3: CASRSGMGAFF. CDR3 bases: TGTGCCAGCAGGTCGGGGATGGGAGCTTTCTTT.